This is a list of T cell receptor beta chains from one sample in a study of blood T cell repertoires in COVID-19. Produced via immunoSEQ multiplex PCR; TCRdb's table is partial and in-frame only. The data show some 200,000 clones, 84% seen once. Sequenced material: peripheral blood. Every receptor here comes from a woman older than 75 with active or convalescent COVID-19. The CDR3 runs from the conserved cysteine through the conserved F or W.

TRBV2	CASSVMGPLSGNTIYF
TRBV24-1	CATSDWTGEKLFF
TRBV12-5	CASGPGGRGYGYTF
TRBV3-1/TRBV3-2	CASSQTLGLAGGPDYNEQFF
TRBV5-4	CASSPGTATYEQYF
TRBV7-9	CASSSQGASYEQYF
TRBV6-5	CASSRDITDTQYF
TRBV7-9	CASSSRGGDNEKLFF
TRBV7-9	CASSPQGRMDEAFF
TRBV18	CASSPPRPGELFF
TRBV7-8	CASSLAQGAGSF
TRBV2	CASSGGLSEKLFF
TRBV5-6	CASSFGLMSTDTQYF
TRBV7-3	CASSLGDRRGYTF
TRBV19	CASSAPGRVHEQYF
TRBV24-1	CATSDSPGNEQFF
TRBV7-2	CASSQFRVRGVQDNEQFF
TRBV19	CASSASSGRLYEQYF
TRBV27	CASSHDRAGEKLFF
TRBV6-2/TRBV6-3	CASSQDRPFSGNTIYF
TRBV5-1	CASSFKDRVIAGANVLTF
TRBV24-1	CATSDRGDEQFF
TRBV2	CASRDREGETQYF
TRBV5-4	CASSSRVEVTQYF
TRBV6-5	CASWRGGRTDTQYF
TRBV4-3	CASSLGQNTEAFF
TRBV11-1	CASSDGDYNEQFF
TRBV7-9	CASSSTGSTDTQYF